There are a few counts of the clone carrying this T cell receptor beta chain. Each single cDNA molecule received a unique molecular identifier. TCRdb fed the 5' RACE reads into MiXCR, producing one record per CDR3 protein. The repertoire holds tens of thousands of distinct CDR3 sequences, over 9% seen once, with 5% to 8% in the top ten. The data derive from a study of early T cells in non-severe SARS-CoV-2 infection. This CDR3 region has 14 residues. CDR1 is MNHEY and CDR2 is SVGAGI in the germline V gene. V lost 2 bases and J lost 1, with 8 bases in between. The clonotype comes from an adult who was a healthcare worker with PCR-confirmed SARS-CoV-2 infection or an uninfected control (not recorded which). The J gene is TRBJ1-1, the V gene TRBV6-5, with D unclear. What was sequenced was whole blood. The CDR3: CASSYRTPNTEAFF. The CDR3 DNA is TGTGCCAGCAGTTACAGAACACCGAACACTGAAGCTTTCTTT.